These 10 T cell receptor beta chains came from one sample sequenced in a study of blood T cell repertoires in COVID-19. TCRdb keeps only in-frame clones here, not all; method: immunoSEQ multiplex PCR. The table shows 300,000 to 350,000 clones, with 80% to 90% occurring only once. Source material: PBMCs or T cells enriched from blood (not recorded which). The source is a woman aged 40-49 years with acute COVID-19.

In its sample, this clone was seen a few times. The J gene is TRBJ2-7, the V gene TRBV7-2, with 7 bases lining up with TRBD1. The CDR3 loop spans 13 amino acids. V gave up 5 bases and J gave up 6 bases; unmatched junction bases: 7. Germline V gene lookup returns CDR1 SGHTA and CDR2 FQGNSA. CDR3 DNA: TGTGCCAGCAGCGCGAACAGGGGCGGCGAGCAGTACTTC. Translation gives CASSANRGGEQYF.

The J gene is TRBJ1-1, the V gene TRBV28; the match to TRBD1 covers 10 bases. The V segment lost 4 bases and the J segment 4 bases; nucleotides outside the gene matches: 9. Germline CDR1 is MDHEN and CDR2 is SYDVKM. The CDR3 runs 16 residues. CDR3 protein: CASSWRTGGASTEAFF. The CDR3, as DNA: TGTGCCAGCAGTTGGCGGACAGGGGGGGCGAGCACTGAAGCTTTCTTT.

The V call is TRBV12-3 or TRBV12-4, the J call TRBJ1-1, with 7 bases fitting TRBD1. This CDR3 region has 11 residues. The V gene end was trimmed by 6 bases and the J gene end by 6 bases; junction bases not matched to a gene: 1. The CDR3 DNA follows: TGTGCCAGCAGACAGGGGCCTGAAGCTTTCTTT. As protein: CASRQGPEAFF.

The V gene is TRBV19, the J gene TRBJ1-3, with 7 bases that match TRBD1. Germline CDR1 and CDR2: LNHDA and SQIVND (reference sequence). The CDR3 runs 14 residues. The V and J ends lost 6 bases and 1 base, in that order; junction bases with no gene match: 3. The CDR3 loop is CASSQTGSGNTIYF. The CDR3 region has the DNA TGTGCCAGTAGCCAGACAGGGTCTGGAAACACCATATATTTT.

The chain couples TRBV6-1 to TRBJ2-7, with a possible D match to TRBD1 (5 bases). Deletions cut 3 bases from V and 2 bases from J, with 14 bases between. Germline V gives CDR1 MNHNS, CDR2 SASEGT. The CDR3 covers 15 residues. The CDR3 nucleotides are TGTGCCAGCAGTGACCGAAACAGGTATACCTACGAGCAGTACTTC. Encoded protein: CASSDRNRYTYEQYF.

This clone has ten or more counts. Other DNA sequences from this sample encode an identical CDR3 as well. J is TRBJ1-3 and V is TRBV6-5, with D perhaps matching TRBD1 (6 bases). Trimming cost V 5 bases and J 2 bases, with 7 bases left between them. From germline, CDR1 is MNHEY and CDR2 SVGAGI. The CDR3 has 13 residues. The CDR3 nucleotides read TGTGCCAGCAGTCGGACAGCTGGAAACACCATATATTTT. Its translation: CASSRTAGNTIYF.

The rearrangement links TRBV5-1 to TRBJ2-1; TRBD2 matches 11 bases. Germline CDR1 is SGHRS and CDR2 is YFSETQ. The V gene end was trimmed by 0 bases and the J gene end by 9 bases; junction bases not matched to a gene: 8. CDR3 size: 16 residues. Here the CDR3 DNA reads TGCGCCAGCAGCTTGGAACTAGCGGGAGACGGCAGTGAGCAGTTCTTC. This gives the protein CASSLELAGDGSEQFF.

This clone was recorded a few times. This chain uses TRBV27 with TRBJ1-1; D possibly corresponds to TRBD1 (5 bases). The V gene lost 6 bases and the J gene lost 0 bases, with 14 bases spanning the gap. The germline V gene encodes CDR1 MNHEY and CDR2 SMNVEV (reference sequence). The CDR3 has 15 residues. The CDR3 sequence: CASSRFQGMNTEAFF. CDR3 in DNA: TGTGCCAGCAGCCGCTTCCAGGGAATGAACACTGAAGCTTTCTTT.

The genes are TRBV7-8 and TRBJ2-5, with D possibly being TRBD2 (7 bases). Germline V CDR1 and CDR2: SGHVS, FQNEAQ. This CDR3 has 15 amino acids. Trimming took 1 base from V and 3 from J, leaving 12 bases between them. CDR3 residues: CASSLVGGREETQYF. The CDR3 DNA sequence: TGTGCCAGCAGCTTAGTGGGGGGGCGGGAAGAGACCCAGTACTTC.

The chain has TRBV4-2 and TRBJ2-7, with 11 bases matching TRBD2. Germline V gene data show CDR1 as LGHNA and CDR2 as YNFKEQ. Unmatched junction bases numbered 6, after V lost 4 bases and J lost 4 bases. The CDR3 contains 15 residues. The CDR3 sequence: CASSRGSGGEYEQYF. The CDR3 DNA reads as TGTGCCAGCAGCCGGGGTAGCGGGGGGGAATACGAGCAGTACTTC.